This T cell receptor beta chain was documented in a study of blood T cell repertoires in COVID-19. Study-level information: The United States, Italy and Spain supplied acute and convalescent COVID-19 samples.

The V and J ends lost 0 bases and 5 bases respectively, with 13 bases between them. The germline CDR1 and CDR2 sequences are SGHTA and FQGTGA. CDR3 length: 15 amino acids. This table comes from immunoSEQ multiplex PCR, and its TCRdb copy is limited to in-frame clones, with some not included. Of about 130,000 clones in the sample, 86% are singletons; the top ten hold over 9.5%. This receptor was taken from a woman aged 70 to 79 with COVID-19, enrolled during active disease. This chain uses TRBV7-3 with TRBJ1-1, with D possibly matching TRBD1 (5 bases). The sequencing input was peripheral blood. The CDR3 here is CASSLTGGVGTEAFF. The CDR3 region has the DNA TGTGCCAGCAGCTTAACGGGAGGGGTTGGGACTGAAGCTTTCTTT.